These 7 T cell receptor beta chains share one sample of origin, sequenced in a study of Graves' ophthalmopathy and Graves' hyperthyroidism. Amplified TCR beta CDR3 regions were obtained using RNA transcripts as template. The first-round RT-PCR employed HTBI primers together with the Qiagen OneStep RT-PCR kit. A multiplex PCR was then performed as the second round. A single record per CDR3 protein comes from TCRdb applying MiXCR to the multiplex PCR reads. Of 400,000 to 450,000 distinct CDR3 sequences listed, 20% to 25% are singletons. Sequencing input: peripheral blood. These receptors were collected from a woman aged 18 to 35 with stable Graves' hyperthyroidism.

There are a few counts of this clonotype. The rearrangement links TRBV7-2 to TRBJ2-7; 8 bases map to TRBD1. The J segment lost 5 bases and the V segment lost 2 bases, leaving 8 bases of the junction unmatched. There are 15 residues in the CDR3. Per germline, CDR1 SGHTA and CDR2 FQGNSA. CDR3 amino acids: CASSLIRQGANEQYF. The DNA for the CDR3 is TGTGCCAGCAGCTTAATCCGGCAGGGGGCCAACGAGCAGTACTTC.

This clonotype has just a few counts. In DNA form, the CDR3 reads TGTGCCAGCAGTTTAAAATATGAGCAGTACTTC. This gives the protein CASSLKYEQYF. This chain joins TRBV12-3 or TRBV12-4 and TRBJ2-7; no reliable D call. The CDR3 consists of 11 residues. Deletions cut 2 bases from V and 7 bases from J, with 6 bases between.

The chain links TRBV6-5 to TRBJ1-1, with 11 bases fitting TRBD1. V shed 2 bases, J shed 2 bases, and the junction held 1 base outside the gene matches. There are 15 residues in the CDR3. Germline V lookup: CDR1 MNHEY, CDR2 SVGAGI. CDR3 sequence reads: CASSYGQGANTEAFF. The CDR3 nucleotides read TGTGCCAGCAGTTACGGACAGGGGGCAAACACTGAAGCTTTCTTT.

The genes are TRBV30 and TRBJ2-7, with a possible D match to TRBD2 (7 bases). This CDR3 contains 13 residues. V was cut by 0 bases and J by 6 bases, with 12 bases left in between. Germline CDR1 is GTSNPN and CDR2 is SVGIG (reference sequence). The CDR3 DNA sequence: TGTGCCTGGAGTGTATTGGGGGGGCGCGAGCAGTACTTC. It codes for CAWSVLGGREQYF.

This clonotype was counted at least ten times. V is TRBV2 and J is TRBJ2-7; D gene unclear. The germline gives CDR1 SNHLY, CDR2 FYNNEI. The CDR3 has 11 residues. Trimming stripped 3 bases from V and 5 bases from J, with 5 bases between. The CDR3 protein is CASSDIDEQYF. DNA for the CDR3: TGTGCCAGCAGTGATATCGACGAGCAGTACTTC.

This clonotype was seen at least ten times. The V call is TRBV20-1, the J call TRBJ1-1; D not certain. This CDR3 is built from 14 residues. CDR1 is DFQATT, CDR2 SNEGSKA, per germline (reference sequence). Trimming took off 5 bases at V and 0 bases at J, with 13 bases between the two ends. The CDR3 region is CSAQAQTLNTEAFF. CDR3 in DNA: TGCAGTGCTCAAGCCCAGACCTTGAACACTGAAGCTTTCTTT.

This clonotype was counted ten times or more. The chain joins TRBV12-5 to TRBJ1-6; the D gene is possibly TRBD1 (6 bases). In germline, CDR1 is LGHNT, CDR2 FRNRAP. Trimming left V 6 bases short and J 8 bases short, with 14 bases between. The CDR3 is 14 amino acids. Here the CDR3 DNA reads TGTGCTAGTGGACACAGGGAACGCGATTCACCCCTCCACTTT. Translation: CASGHRERDSPLHF.